These 14 T cell receptor beta chains were all obtained from the same sample, sequenced in a study of blood T cell repertoires in COVID-19. The data were produced by immunoSEQ multiplex PCR, yet TCRdb's version contains in-frame clones alone and is incomplete. Among 120,000 to 150,000 clones listed, roughly nine tenths were seen once. The sequenced sample consisted of peripheral blood. All receptors come from a human donor with COVID-19, enrolled during active disease. The donor label of this sample is uncertain.

V gene TRBV15 combines with J gene TRBJ1-2; no clear D. The germline CDR1 and CDR2 sequences are LNHNV and YYDKDF (reference sequence). There are 14 residues in the CDR3. Trimming took 3 bases from V and 1 from J, leaving 9 bases between them. CDR3 coding DNA: TGTGCCACCAGCAGCCTAGGTTTTAACTATGGCTACACCTTC. It specifies CATSSLGFNYGYTF.

The chain recombines TRBV2 with TRBJ1-1; D may be TRBD1 (5 bases). The CDR3 has 14 residues. Trimming removed 7 bases at V and 5 bases at J, with 17 bases between. Germline V gene sequence: CDR1 SNHLY, CDR2 FYNNEI. CDR3 in DNA: TGTGCCAGCACCCAAAGAACAGGATTTACTGAAGCTTTCTTT. Translating it yields CASTQRTGFTEAFF.

This clone was seen a single time. The rearrangement uses TRBV5-1 and TRBJ2-5, with 7 bases lining up with TRBD1. The V gene's germline CDR1 is SGHRS and CDR2 YFSETQ. The CDR3 is 16 amino acids. Trimming removed 2 bases from V and 1 base from J; junction bases left unmatched: 8. The CDR3 DNA sequence: TGCGCCAGCAGCTTAGGGGGCAGGGGCTCCCAAGAGACCCAGTACTTC. It specifies CASSLGGRGSQETQYF.

The rearrangement uses TRBV2 and TRBJ2-7, with D maybe TRBD2 (6 bases). V was clipped by 8 bases and J by 2 bases, with 16 bases between them. CDR1 is SNHLY and CDR2 is FYNNEI in the germline V gene. CDR3 length equals 14 residues. This CDR3 is CASSAGRQTYEQYF. The CDR3 DNA reads as TGTGCCAGCTCCGCGGGACGTCAAACCTACGAGCAGTACTTC.

J is TRBJ2-1 and V is TRBV2, with D possibly being TRBD1 (7 bases). V lost 2 bases to trimming and J lost 4 bases, with 12 bases between them. Germline lookup yields CDR1 SNHLY and CDR2 FYNNEI. This CDR3 is 15 amino acids long. This chain's CDR3 is CASSESRGEYNEQFF. The CDR3 region has the DNA TGTGCCAGCAGTGAATCCAGGGGGGAATACAATGAGCAGTTCTTC.

The rearrangement links TRBV23-1 to TRBJ1-4; 7 bases map to TRBD1. TRBV23-1 is noted as an ORF with a role that remains uncertain. CDR3 length equals 16 residues. The V segment lost 4 bases and the J segment 8 bases; nucleotides outside the gene matches: 13. The CDR3 is CASSRLYRGSREKLFF. The CDR3 bases are TGCGCCAGCAGTCGATTGTACAGGGGCTCAAGGGAAAAACTGTTTTTT.

The chain's CDR3 is CASSSPGGAYGYTF. For the CDR3, the DNA is TGTGCCAGCAGCTCACCCGGGGGAGCCTATGGCTACACCTTC. This rearrangement joins TRBV5-4 to TRBJ1-2, with a weak D call TRBD1 (5 bases). The CDR3 loop spans 14 amino acids. The ends were cut back, 3 bases at V and 4 bases at J, with 13 bases in the middle. Germline loops: CDR1 SGHNT, CDR2 YYREEE (reference sequence).

The chain is built from TRBV6-5 and TRBJ2-5; D may be TRBD2 (6 bases). The CDR3 runs 15 residues. V was trimmed by 6 bases and J by 2 bases, leaving 16 bases between them. The germline V gene has CDR1 MNHEY and CDR2 SVGAGI. The CDR3 nucleotides are TGTGCCAGCAGCCACACCGGGGGAAATCAAGAGACCCAGTACTTC. Translated: CASSHTGGNQETQYF.

The chain uses TRBV13 and TRBJ1-4, with D possibly matching TRBD1 (5 bases). The CDR3 sequence is 14 residues long. The V gene lost 5 bases and the J gene lost 8 bases, with 15 bases spanning the gap. The germline V gene encodes CDR1 PRHDT and CDR2 FYEKMQ (reference sequence). The CDR3 is CASSNQGAGEKLFF. The DNA for the CDR3 is TGTGCCAGCAGCAACCAGGGTGCCGGCGAAAAACTGTTTTTT.

This chain uses TRBV27 with TRBJ1-5, with TRBD1 as a possible D gene (6 bases). Germline lookup yields CDR1 MNHEY and CDR2 SMNVEV (reference sequence). Trimming shortened V by 8 bases and J by 3 bases, and 17 bases separated the two germline ends. The CDR3 extends over 15 amino acids. This CDR3 reads CASGIQGRLNQPQHF. CDR3 sequence (DNA): TGTGCCAGCGGGATACAGGGCCGACTCAATCAGCCCCAGCATTTT.

The chain couples TRBV5-1 to TRBJ2-7; maybe TRBD1 (6 bases). V lost 5 bases to trimming and J lost 0 bases, with 6 bases between them. The germline V gene has CDR1 SGHRS and CDR2 YFSETQ. The CDR3 contains 12 residues. CDR3 nucleotide sequence: TGCGCCAGCAGACAGGGCTCCTACGAGCAGTACTTC. Its translation: CASRQGSYEQYF. Based on the CDR3 plus reference TRBV5-1 and TRBJ2-7, the full variable domain is KAGVTQTPRYLIKTRGQQVTLSCSPISGHRSVSWYQQTPGQGLQFLFEYFSETQRNKGNFPGRFSGRQFSNSRSEMNVSTLELGDSALYLCASRQGSYEQYFGPGTRLTVT.

The gene calls are TRBV15 and TRBJ1-5, with D tentatively TRBD1 (5 bases). V dropped 5 bases and J dropped 0 bases, with 20 bases sitting between them. The CDR3 totals 18 residues. CDR1 and CDR2 from the germline V gene are LNHNV and YYDKDF (reference sequence). CDR3 coding DNA: TGTGCCACCAGCCCTCGGAGGGGAACTCTTTATAGCAATCAGCCCCAGCATTTT. Its protein is CATSPRRGTLYSNQPQHF.

The chain employs TRBV4-2 and TRBJ1-6; 9 positions match TRBD1. CDR3 length: 16 residues. The V gene end was trimmed by 1 base and the J gene end by 6 bases; junction bases not matched to a gene: 4. From germline, CDR1 is LGHNA and CDR2 YNFKEQ. CDR3 residues: CASSQVGDRANSPLHF. CDR3 DNA sequence: TGTGCCAGCAGCCAAGTCGGGGACAGGGCTAATTCACCCCTCCACTTT.

The J gene is TRBJ2-5, the V gene TRBV5-6; D remains ambiguous. This CDR3 contains 15 residues. V was trimmed by 1 base and J by 0 bases, leaving 10 bases between them. Germline CDR1 SGHDT, CDR2 YYEEEE. The CDR3 DNA is TGTGCCAGCAGCTTGCCCGGGTTCAACCAAGAGACCCAGTACTTC. Protein sequence: CASSLPGFNQETQYF.